This T cell receptor (beta chain) is drawn from a study of T cells in Graves' hyperthyroidism and ophthalmopathy. Whole-study findings and limits: Ophthalmopathy and stable hyperthyroidism were separated by a 13 V-J model.

This CDR3 is built from 19 residues. Germline V gene lookup returns CDR1 MDHEN and CDR2 SYDVKM. The trim removed 2 bases at V and 4 bases at J, leaving 16 bases unmatched. This clonotype was counted many times. What it binds is not known. TCR beta CDR3 regions were amplified from RNA. Primed by the HTBI set, a first-round RT-PCR was run on the TCR CDR3. TCRdb reprocessed the multiplex PCR reads with MiXCR, giving one entry per CDR3 protein. The table shows around 600,000 distinct CDR3 sequences, with more than 15% occurring only once. Disease lasting under 3 months, a NOSPECS grade of at least 4, and a Clinical Activity Score of at least 3 were features of the ophthalmopathy patients. Exclusion of patients followed from uncontrolled infection, other autoimmune disease, pregnancy or lactation. Diagnoses used clinical symptoms, serum thyroxine and TRAb, thyroid ultrasound and orbital computed tomography.

Sample: blood. This receptor was obtained from a middle-aged woman with Graves' ophthalmopathy. The rearrangement joins TRBV28 to TRBJ2-2, with 7 nucleotides matching TRBD2. The CDR3 bases are TGTGCCAGCAGTTTACCCCTCCAACTCGGGCGGGAGCTCACCGGGGAGCTGTTTTTT. This codes for CASSLPLQLGRELTGELFF.